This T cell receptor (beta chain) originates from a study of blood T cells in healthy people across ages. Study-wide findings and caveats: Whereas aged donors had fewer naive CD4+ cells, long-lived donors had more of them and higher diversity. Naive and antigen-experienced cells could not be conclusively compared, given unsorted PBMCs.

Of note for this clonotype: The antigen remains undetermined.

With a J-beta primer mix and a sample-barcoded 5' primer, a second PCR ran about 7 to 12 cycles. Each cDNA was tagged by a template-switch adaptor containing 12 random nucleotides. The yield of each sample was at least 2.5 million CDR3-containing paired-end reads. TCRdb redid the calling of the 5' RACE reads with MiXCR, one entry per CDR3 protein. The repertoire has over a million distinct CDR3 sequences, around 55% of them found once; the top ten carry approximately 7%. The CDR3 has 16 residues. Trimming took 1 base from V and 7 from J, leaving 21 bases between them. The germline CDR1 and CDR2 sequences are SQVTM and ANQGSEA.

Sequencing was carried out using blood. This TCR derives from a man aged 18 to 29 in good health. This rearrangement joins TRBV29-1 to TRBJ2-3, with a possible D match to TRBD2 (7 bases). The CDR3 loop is CSVEGTPRGGAYTQYF. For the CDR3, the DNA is TGCAGCGTTGAAGGAACCCCGAGGGGGGGCGCATATACGCAGTATTTT.